This T cell receptor (beta chain) stems from a study of blood T cell repertoires in COVID-19. Turning to the study itself: Sites across the United States, Italy and Spain contributed samples from acute and convalescent COVID-19.

Per germline, CDR1 MNHEY and CDR2 SVGEGT. CDR3 length: 15 residues. Trimming cost V 8 bases and J 8 bases, with 21 bases left between them. Clones were read by immunoSEQ multiplex PCR, and TCRdb kept only the in-frame ones, dropping some. The repertoire holds about 150,000 clones, with 82% as singletons. This clone was picked up one time. Sample: peripheral blood. The V and J genes are TRBV6-2 or TRBV6-3 and TRBJ1-4; no definite D call. This clonotype was sampled from an elderly woman with active or convalescent COVID-19. CDR3 protein: CASRQDPGISEKLFF. The CDR3 DNA follows: TGTGCCAGCCGCCAGGACCCGGGGATTTCGGAAAAACTGTTTTTT.